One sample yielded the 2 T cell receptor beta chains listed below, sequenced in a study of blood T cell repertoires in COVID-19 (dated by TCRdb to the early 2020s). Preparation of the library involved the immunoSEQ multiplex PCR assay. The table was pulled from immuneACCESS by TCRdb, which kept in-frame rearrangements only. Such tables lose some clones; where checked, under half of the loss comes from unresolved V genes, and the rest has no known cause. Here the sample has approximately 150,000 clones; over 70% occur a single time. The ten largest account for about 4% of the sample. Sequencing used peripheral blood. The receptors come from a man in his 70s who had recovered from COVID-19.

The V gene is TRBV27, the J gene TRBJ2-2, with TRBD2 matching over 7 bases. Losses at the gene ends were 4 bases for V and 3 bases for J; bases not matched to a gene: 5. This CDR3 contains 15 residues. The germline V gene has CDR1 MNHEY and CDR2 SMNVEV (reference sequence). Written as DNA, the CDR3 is TGTGCCAGCAGTTCTGGCCTAGCGGACACCGGGGAGCTGTTTTTT. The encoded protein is CASSSGLADTGELFF.

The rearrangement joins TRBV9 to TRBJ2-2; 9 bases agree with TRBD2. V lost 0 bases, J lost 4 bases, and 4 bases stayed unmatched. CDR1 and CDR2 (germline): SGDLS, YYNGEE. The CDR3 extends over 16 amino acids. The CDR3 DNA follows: TGTGCCAGCAGCGTAGCAGCGGGAGGAGGCACCGGGGAGCTGTTTTTT. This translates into CASSVAAGGGTGELFF.